One and the same sample provided the 21 T cell receptor beta chains below, sequenced in a study of T-cell reconstitution after alpha-beta-depleted transplantation in children. TCRbeta library preparation incorporated unique molecular identifiers. TCRdb analysed the PCR reads with MiXCR anew, one entry per CDR3 protein. The table records about 980,000 distinct CDR3 sequences, about 30% of them present only once. The sample in question was PBMCs, mostly from graft donor cells, obtained 360 days after TCRalphabeta/CD19-depleted stem cell transplant. The receptors were gathered from a boy under two years old who had a stem cell transplant for SCID, so the T cells may come from the graft donor.

The gene calls are TRBV20-1 and TRBJ2-7; TRBD1 agrees at 7 bases. This CDR3 spans 13 amino acids. Germline CDR1 DFQATT, CDR2 SNEGSKA (reference sequence). V shed 6 bases, J shed 2 bases, and the junction held 7 bases outside the gene matches. The CDR3 DNA reads as TGCAGTGCCTACTGGGACAGAACCTACGAGCAGTACTTC. Residues: CSAYWDRTYEQYF.

The CDR3 loop is CASSLSASGGNQPQHF. In nucleotides, the CDR3 is TGTGCCAGCAGTTTATCCGCCTCAGGGGGGAATCAGCCCCAGCATTTT. The chain links TRBV12-3 or TRBV12-4 to TRBJ1-5, with TRBD1 matching 7 bases. The CDR3 spans 16 residues. V lost 2 bases and J lost 4; bases outside the gene matches: 8.

The CDR3 DNA is TGCAGTGCTAGCGCACTACACCACCTAAAGACCCAGTACTTC. Encoded protein: CSASALHHLKTQYF. The chain joins TRBV20-1 to TRBJ2-5; D gene uncertain. Germline V gene lookup returns CDR1 DFQATT and CDR2 SNEGSKA (reference sequence). Trimming pared 3 bases from V and 6 bases from J, leaving 17 bases between. This CDR3 is 14 amino acids long.

The rearrangement uses TRBV28 and TRBJ1-4; no clear D gene. V dropped 3 bases and J dropped 2 bases, with 1 base sitting between them. The CDR3 has 12 amino acids. CDR1 is MDHEN and CDR2 is SYDVKM in the germline V gene. CDR3 coding DNA: TGTGCCAGCAGTTTCACTAATGAAAAACTGTTTTTT. It codes for CASSFTNEKLFF.

The CDR3 DNA reads as TGTGCCAGCAGCCAAGCAGGGGGAACTAATGAAAAACTGTTTTTT. It is translated as CASSQAGGTNEKLFF. The chain combines TRBV4-2 with TRBJ1-4, with 7 nucleotides matching TRBD1. Trimming cost V 1 base and J 1 base; bases outside gene matches: 0. Germline values: CDR1 LGHNA, CDR2 YNFKEQ. This CDR3 has 15 amino acids.

This chain connects TRBV12-3 or TRBV12-4 to TRBJ1-2; 12 bases are a match to TRBD1. The J segment lost 4 bases and the V segment lost 6 bases, leaving 6 bases of the junction unmatched. The length of the CDR3 is 15 residues. The CDR3 spells CASSWGQGAAYGYTF. The CDR3 DNA is TGTGCCAGCAGCTGGGGACAGGGGGCTGCCTATGGCTACACCTTC.

In its sample, this clonotype was seen a few times. V is TRBV9 and J is TRBJ2-5, with TRBD1 as a possible D gene (6 bases). Trimming took off 0 bases at V and 2 bases at J, with 11 bases between the two ends. The CDR3 contains 15 residues. In germline, CDR1 is SGDLS, CDR2 YYNGEE. For the CDR3, the DNA is TGTGCCAGCAGCGTAGACGGGACACTTCAAGAGACCCAGTACTTC. Translating it yields CASSVDGTLQETQYF.

The chain links TRBV4-1 to TRBJ2-1; D is possibly TRBD1 or TRBD2 (6 bases each). The V gene lost 0 bases and the J gene lost 12 bases, with 21 bases spanning the gap. CDR3 length: 16 residues. Per germline, CDR1 MGHRA and CDR2 YSYEKL. CDR3 region: CASSQEGKVGGLGQFF. The CDR3 region has the DNA TGCGCCAGCAGCCAAGAGGGGAAAGTGGGGGGCTTGGGGCAGTTCTTC.

This clonotype turned up a few times. The chain links TRBV20-1 to TRBJ2-2; D may be TRBD2 (6 bases). Trimming took 5 bases from V and 7 from J, leaving 14 bases between them. CDR1 and CDR2 (germline): DFQATT, SNEGSKA (reference sequence). There are 13 residues in the CDR3. CDR3 coding DNA: TGCAGTGCTGCGGAACTAGCTGACGGGGAGCTGTTTTTT. This encodes CSAAELADGELFF.

This chain connects TRBV9 to TRBJ2-2, with TRBD1 matching 11 bases. The CDR3 extends over 17 amino acids. Germline trimming cut 0 bases from V and 5 bases from J; bases unmatched to any gene: 6. CDR1 and CDR2 (germline): SGDLS, YYNGEE. DNA of the CDR3: TGTGCCAGCAGCGTAGACTCCCGGGACAGGGGGACCGGGGAGCTGTTTTTT. The encoded protein is CASSVDSRDRGTGELFF.

This clonotype was seen once. This chain uses TRBV20-1 with TRBJ2-1, with D perhaps matching TRBD1 (6 bases). This CDR3 is 15 amino acids long. V was trimmed by 0 bases and J by 0 bases, leaving 9 bases between them. Germline CDR1 and CDR2: DFQATT and SNEGSKA (reference sequence). CDR3 sequence (DNA): TGCAGTGCTAGAGATCCGGGACACTCCTACAATGAGCAGTTCTTC. Translating gives CSARDPGHSYNEQFF.

This clonotype was seen a few times. The gene calls are TRBV4-2 and TRBJ1-1; maybe TRBD1 (5 bases). The CDR3 is 16 residues long. Deletions cut 1 base from V and 6 bases from J, with 18 bases between. CDR1 is LGHNA, CDR2 YNFKEQ, per germline. Here the CDR3 DNA reads TGTGCCAGCAGCCAAGTCCTCCTCCAGGGCGGCGCTGAAGCTTTCTTT. Encoded protein: CASSQVLLQGGAEAFF.

This clonotype has a handful of counts. The genes are TRBV6-5 and TRBJ1-5, with D perhaps TRBD1 (5 bases). Germline CDR1 is MNHEY and CDR2 is SVGAGI. The V end lost 2 bases, the J end lost 3 bases, and 11 bases lay between the germline ends. This CDR3 is built from 15 residues. The CDR3 DNA reads TGTGCCAGCAGTTACACCGGGACTTCCAATCAGCCCCAGCATTTT. Amino acids: CASSYTGTSNQPQHF.

The chain combines TRBV18 with TRBJ2-1; D is possibly TRBD2 (5 bases). With 6 bases removed from V and 5 bases from J, the gap between germline ends came to 17 bases. CDR1 and CDR2 from the germline V gene are KGHSH and LQKENI. The CDR3 spans 15 residues. The CDR3 DNA sequence: TGTGCCAGCTCTGCGACCGGGGTAGATAACAATGAGCAGTTCTTC. Encoded protein: CASSATGVDNNEQFF.

The genes are TRBV7-2 and TRBJ2-5; 7 positions match TRBD1. V gave up 5 bases and J gave up 2 bases; unmatched junction bases: 5. Looked up from germline, CDR1 is SGHTA and CDR2 is FQGNSA. The CDR3 has 14 residues. Here the CDR3 reads CASSHDRVQETQYF. In DNA form, the CDR3 reads TGTGCCAGCAGCCACGACAGGGTTCAAGAGACCCAGTACTTC.

In its sample, this clonotype was seen a few times. V and J are TRBV4-2 and TRBJ2-7, with TRBD2 as a possible D gene (6 bases). Germline loops: CDR1 LGHNA, CDR2 YNFKEQ. V was shortened by 0 bases and J by 0 bases, with 9 bases between the two germline ends. CDR3 size: 15 residues. The DNA for the CDR3 is TGTGCCAGCAGCCAAGATGGGGGACTCTCCTACGAGCAGTACTTC. Translating it yields CASSQDGGLSYEQYF.

This clonotype was detected many times. J is TRBJ2-2 and V is TRBV5-1; D unclear. V was shortened by 2 bases and J by 1 base, with 9 bases between the two germline ends. CDR1 SGHRS and CDR2 YFSETQ come from the germline V gene. The CDR3 spans 15 residues. The CDR3 nucleotides are TGCGCCAGCAGCTTCTACGCCGGGAACACCGGGGAGCTGTTTTTT. Translating gives CASSFYAGNTGELFF.

V usage is TRBV7-8 and J usage is TRBJ2-7; no firm D call. The CDR3 covers 12 residues. Trimming removed 4 bases at V and 4 bases at J, with 8 bases between. From germline, CDR1 is SGHVS and CDR2 FQNEAQ. CDR3 coding DNA: TGTGCCAGCAGCTCGTACTTATACGAGCAGTACTTC. The encoded protein is CASSSYLYEQYF.

The chain links TRBV12-3 or TRBV12-4 to TRBJ1-2; D perhaps matches TRBD1 (5 bases). The CDR3 extends over 14 amino acids. V lost 3 bases to trimming and J lost 4 bases, with 12 bases between them. This chain's CDR3 is CASSFGAFSYGYTF. CDR3 nucleotides: TGTGCCAGCAGTTTTGGGGCCTTCTCCTATGGCTACACCTTC.

The chain combines TRBV10-3 with TRBJ2-7; D ambiguous. This CDR3 comprises 15 residues. With 0 bases removed from V and 5 bases from J, the gap between germline ends came to 14 bases. Per the germline V gene, CDR1 is ENHRY and CDR2 is SYGVKD. CDR3 nucleotide sequence: TGTGCCATCAGTGAGTCGGTCAGGCCAGACGACGAGCAGTACTTC. It is translated as CAISESVRPDDEQYF.

CDR3 DNA sequence: TGTGCCAGCAGCCAACTTAGCGGCCTCGGCGGGAATGAGCAGTTCTTC. It encodes CASSQLSGLGGNEQFF. The V gene is TRBV14, the J gene TRBJ2-1, with a weak D call TRBD2 (6 bases). The CDR3 is 16 amino acids. CDR1 is SGHDN and CDR2 is FVKESK in the germline V gene. V lost 2 bases, J lost 7 bases, and 18 bases lay in between.